The 28 T cell receptor beta chains below were found in one sample sequenced in a study of OX40 agonist ivuxolimab in advanced cancers. Profiled with immunoSEQ multiplex PCR; TCRdb holds only in-frame clones, not every one. The sample shows some 50,000 clones, 80% to 85% of them seen only once. This material consisted of CD4+ or CD8+ T cells sorted from blood, taken in a trial of the OX40 agonist ivuxolimab. The receptors derive from an adult with an advanced solid tumor such as melanoma, head and neck, liver or kidney cancer.

The rearrangement joins TRBV11-2 to TRBJ2-6, with 8 bases aligning to TRBD1. The CDR3 runs 19 residues. The germline V gene has CDR1 SGHAT and CDR2 FQNNGV. Trimming cost V 0 bases and J 2 bases; bases outside gene matches: 9. The CDR3 region is CASSLDPLQGVAGANVLTF. The CDR3 DNA reads as TGTGCCAGCAGCTTAGATCCGTTACAGGGGGTTGCTGGGGCCAACGTCCTGACTTTC. Full variable domain (missing parts from reference TRBV11-2 and TRBJ2-6): EAGVAQSPRYKIIEKRQSVAFWCNPISGHATLYWYQQILGQGPKLLIQFQNNGVVDDSQLPKDRFSAERLKGVDSTLKIQPAKLEDSAVYLCASSLDPLQGVAGANVLTFGAGSRLTVL.

This clone was counted once. At one of its ends the junction is not consistent with the germline gene, which may arise from a read error. The chain joins TRBV10-1 to TRBJ1-1; 9 nucleotides agree with TRBD1. This CDR3 has 16 residues. From germline, CDR1 is WNHNN and CDR2 SYGVQD (reference sequence). The CDR3 bases are TGCACCAGCAGGGACAGGGTGCAAGCGATCCCCGCTGAAGCTTTCTTT. This codes for CTSRDRVQAIPAEAFF.

The genes are TRBV2 and TRBJ2-1; possible D gene TRBD1, 5 bases. V lost 6 bases and J 9 bases, leaving 9 bases between the germline ends. This CDR3 spans 11 amino acids. Per the germline V gene, CDR1 is SNHLY and CDR2 is FYNNEI. DNA of the CDR3: TGTGCCAGCAGCCTCGACAGTGAGCAGTTCTTC. This sequence encodes CASSLDSEQFF.

This sequence joins TRBV11-1 and TRBJ2-7, with D hard to call. Looked up from germline, CDR1 is SGHAT and CDR2 is FQDESV (reference sequence). V lost 1 base, J lost 4 bases, and 11 bases lay in between. This CDR3 region has 14 residues. In DNA form, the CDR3 reads TGTGCCAGCAGCTTAGGAGGCAACCCGTACGAGCAGTACTTC. Amino acids: CASSLGGNPYEQYF.

This clone was seen once. The chain carries TRBV28 and TRBJ1-5, with 7 bases matching TRBD1. The V segment lost 2 bases and the J segment 7 bases; nucleotides outside the gene matches: 8. The CDR3 contains 15 residues. Germline CDR1 reads MDHEN; CDR2 reads SYDVKM. For the CDR3, the DNA is TGTGCCAGCAGTTTAAGGGGGCAGGGGGTGCAGCCCCAGCATTTT. This gives the protein CASSLRGQGVQPQHF.

The V gene is TRBV4-3, the J gene TRBJ1-2; 7 positions match TRBD1. Germline V gene data show CDR1 as LGHNA and CDR2 as YSLEER. The CDR3 runs to 16 residues. Unmatched junction bases numbered 8, after V lost 0 bases and J lost 4 bases. CDR3 nucleotide sequence: TGCGCCAGCAGCCAAGATTGGGGGACAGACGGCTATGGCTACACCTTC. Its translation: CASSQDWGTDGYGYTF.

The chain joins TRBV7-2 to TRBJ2-1, with 12 bases matching TRBD2. The trim removed 5 bases at V and 10 bases at J, leaving 9 bases unmatched. Germline V lookup: CDR1 SGHTA, CDR2 FQGNSA. CDR3 length: 15 residues. The CDR3 region has the DNA TGTGCCAGCAGCGGTCCTAGCGGGGGGGCAGGGGAGCAGTTCTTC. This translates into CASSGPSGGAGEQFF. Using reference TRBV7-2 and TRBJ2-1 for the parts outside the CDR3, the full variable domain is GAGVSQSPSNKVTEKGKDVELRCDPISGHTALYWYRQSLGQGLEFLIYFQGNSAPDKSGLPSDRFSAERTGGSVSTLTIQRTQQEDSAVYLCASSGPSGGAGEQFFGPGTRLTVL.

The V and J genes are TRBV6-5 and TRBJ2-7, with a tentative D call TRBD2 (7 bases). This CDR3 contains 15 residues. The V and J ends lost 0 bases and 5 bases respectively, with 14 bases between them. Germline CDR1 and CDR2: MNHEY and SVGAGI. The CDR3 reads CASSYSLGGGDEQYF. In DNA form, the CDR3 reads TGTGCCAGCAGTTACTCTTTAGGGGGAGGGGACGAGCAGTACTTC.

This chain joins TRBV2 and TRBJ2-1; 12 nucleotides align to TRBD2. With V trimmed by 3 bases and J by 5 bases, 14 bases remained unmatched. The CDR3 runs to 19 residues. CDR1 and CDR2 (germline): SNHLY, FYNNEI. This CDR3 is CASSDEVGLAGKADNEQFF. CDR3 sequence (DNA): TGTGCCAGCAGTGATGAGGTTGGACTAGCGGGAAAGGCCGACAATGAGCAGTTCTTC.

The chain recombines TRBV10-1 with TRBJ2-3, with 10 bases lining up with TRBD1. The CDR3 extends over 18 amino acids. From germline, CDR1 is WNHNN and CDR2 SYGVQD (reference sequence). V gave up 3 bases and J gave up 2 bases; unmatched junction bases: 11. The chain's CDR3 is CASSDRQDRGPDTDTQYF. In DNA, the CDR3 is TGCGCCAGCAGTGACCGTCAAGACAGGGGGCCGGACACAGATACGCAGTATTTT.

Concerning this clone: The same CDR3 is also encoded by other DNA sequences in this sample. The V gene is TRBV5-4, the J gene TRBJ2-3; possibly TRBD2 for D (5 bases). The V end lost 3 bases, the J end lost 3 bases, and 5 bases lay between the germline ends. This CDR3 comprises 12 residues. Germline V CDR1 and CDR2: SGHNT, YYREEE (reference sequence). The CDR3 sequence is CASSSGTDTQYF. The DNA for the CDR3 is TGTGCCAGCAGCTCGGGAACAGATACGCAGTATTTT.

The chain combines TRBV12-5 with TRBJ1-3; D is uncertain. Germline CDR1 reads LGHNT; CDR2 reads FRNRAP. CDR3 length: 14 amino acids. Trimming removed 5 bases at V and 0 bases at J, with 8 bases between. CDR3 residues: CASGPEGSGNTIYF. For the CDR3, the DNA is TGTGCTAGTGGTCCTGAGGGCTCTGGAAACACCATATATTTT.

This rearrangement joins TRBV21-1 to TRBJ2-2; the D call in the table, TRBD1, was not verified against the DNA. TRBV21-1 is recorded as a pseudogene. The CDR3 has 17 amino acids. CDR3 sequence reads: CASTLLRTGDNTGELFF. CDR3 DNA sequence: TGTGCCAGCACCCTCCTGAGGACAGGAGACAACACCGGGGAGCTGTTTTTT.

The rearrangement uses TRBV13 and TRBJ1-4, with 8 bases lining up with TRBD1. Germline V gene data show CDR1 as PRHDT and CDR2 as FYEKMQ (reference sequence). Losses at the gene ends were 11 bases for V and 5 bases for J; bases not matched to a gene: 4. The CDR3 extends over 12 amino acids. The CDR3 region is CASTGANEKLFF. CDR3 sequence (DNA): TGTGCCTCGACAGGGGCCAATGAAAAACTGTTTTTT.

In DNA, the CDR3 is TGCAGTGCTCCAGGGGGCGAAGGCTACACCTTC. Translation: CSAPGGEGYTF. The chain is built from TRBV20-1 and TRBJ1-2, with 8 bases aligning to TRBD1. The germline CDR1 and CDR2 sequences are DFQATT and SNEGSKA (reference sequence). The length of the CDR3 is 11 residues. Trimming cost V 5 bases and J 8 bases; bases outside gene matches: 4.

The chain combines TRBV27 with TRBJ2-7, with 8 bases identical to TRBD1. The CDR3 extends over 13 amino acids. CDR1 and CDR2 (germline): MNHEY, SMNVEV (reference sequence). The J segment lost 0 bases and the V segment lost 8 bases, leaving 3 bases of the junction unmatched. CDR3 in DNA: TGTGCCAGCGCCAGGGGGCGCTCCTACGAGCAGTACTTC. This encodes CASARGRSYEQYF.

The rearrangement links TRBV6-1 to TRBJ2-7; 7 bases fit TRBD1. Germline assignment: CDR1 MNHNS and CDR2 SASEGT. This CDR3 has 14 amino acids. Unmatched junction bases numbered 9, after V lost 5 bases and J lost 5 bases. Here the CDR3 reads CASSYYLGQNEQYV. CDR3 nucleotides: TGTGCCAGCAGTTATTATCTGGGACAGAACGAGCAGTACGTC.

The CDR3 nucleotides read TGTGCCAGTAGTATTCAACTGCAAGAGACCCAGTACTTC. Translation gives CASSIQLQETQYF. The chain is built from TRBV19 and TRBJ2-5; D gene ambiguous. Trimming removed 3 bases at V and 2 bases at J, with 7 bases between. Germline V lookup: CDR1 LNHDA, CDR2 SQIVND (reference sequence). This CDR3 contains 13 residues. The variable domain in full, with the rest retrieved from reference TRBV19 and TRBJ2-5, is DGGITQSPKYLFRKEGQNVTLSCEQNLNHDAMYWYRQDPGQGLRLIYYSQIVNDFQKGDIAEGYSVSREKKESFPLTVTSAQKNPTAFYLCASSIQLQETQYFGPGTRLLVL.

This clone was seen only a few times. The gene calls are TRBV6-5 and TRBJ2-1; D call uncertain. The CDR3 runs 13 residues. Trimming left V 6 bases short and J 0 bases short, with 6 bases between. Germline V CDR1 and CDR2: MNHEY, SVGAGI. DNA for the CDR3: TGTGCCAGCAGGCGTGCCTCCTACAATGAGCAGTTCTTC. Its protein product is CASRRASYNEQFF.

The V and J genes are TRBV11-3 and TRBJ2-2; possibly TRBD2 for D (8 bases). Deletions cut 1 base from V and 6 bases from J, with 12 bases between. The CDR3 runs 15 residues. The germline V gene encodes CDR1 SGHNT and CDR2 YENEEA. The CDR3 spells CASSLGQGLAGELFF. The CDR3 nucleotides read TGTGCCAGCAGCTTAGGACAGGGACTAGCCGGGGAGCTGTTTTTT.

This clone came up a few times. This chain links TRBV25-1 with TRBJ2-3; 7 nucleotides agree with TRBD1. Trimming took 3 bases from V and 4 from J; bases not matched to a gene: 10. The V gene's germline CDR1 is MGHDK and CDR2 SYGVNS. The CDR3 sequence is 16 residues long. The CDR3 DNA reads TGTGCCAGCAGTGATCCGGGACAGACCGCGGCAGATACGCAGTATTTT. It specifies CASSDPGQTAADTQYF.

V usage is TRBV27 and J usage is TRBJ1-1; D is ambiguous. V lost 3 bases to trimming and J lost 3 bases, with 11 bases between them. CDR1 MNHEY and CDR2 SMNVEV come from the germline V gene (reference sequence). The CDR3 consists of 14 residues. The CDR3 here is CASSLTLGHTEAFF. The CDR3 DNA is TGTGCCAGCAGTTTGACACTGGGTCACACTGAAGCTTTCTTT.

The chain employs TRBV5-1 and TRBJ2-1; D uncertain. The length of the CDR3 is 15 residues. V lost 5 bases and J lost 4, with 16 bases in between. CDR1 SGHRS and CDR2 YFSETQ come from the germline V gene. Here the CDR3 reads CASRLDPPGYNEQFF. The CDR3 DNA reads TGCGCCAGCAGGCTCGACCCCCCGGGTTACAATGAGCAGTTCTTC.

V usage is TRBV16 and J usage is TRBJ1-1, with 7 positions matching TRBD1. Germline V gene sequence: CDR1 KGHSY, CDR2 FQNENV. V was pared by 5 bases and J by 7 bases, with 4 bases of the junction left unmatched. The CDR3 loop spans 12 amino acids. The CDR3 DNA reads TGTGCCAGCAGCGGGACAGTCCTTGAAGCTTTCTTT. Protein sequence: CASSGTVLEAFF.

The J gene is TRBJ1-5, the V gene TRBV5-6; 7 bases match TRBD1. Germline lookup yields CDR1 SGHDT and CDR2 YYEEEE. The junction had 9 bases not matched to a gene; V was cut back by 0 bases and J by 6 bases. This CDR3 comprises 16 residues. CDR3 loop: CASSLGRDRISQPQHF. The CDR3, as DNA: TGTGCCAGCAGCTTGGGGCGGGACAGAATATCTCAGCCCCAGCATTTT.

This CDR3 reads CSVEGTEVTYNEQFF. The DNA for the CDR3 is TGCAGCGTTGAGGGGACGGAGGTGACCTACAATGAGCAGTTCTTC. The chain uses TRBV29-1 and TRBJ2-1; D may match TRBD1 or TRBD2 (5 bases each). The CDR3 spans 15 residues. Per the germline V gene, CDR1 is SQVTM and CDR2 is ANQGSEA. Trimming removed 3 bases at V and 2 bases at J, with 14 bases between.

The rearrangement uses TRBV4-1 and TRBJ2-3; 9 bases map to TRBD1. CDR1 is MGHRA, CDR2 YSYEKL, per germline. The V segment lost 6 bases and the J segment 1 base; nucleotides outside the gene matches: 5. The CDR3 runs 15 residues. This CDR3 reads CASRDRTGGTDTQYF. Written as DNA, the CDR3 is TGCGCCAGCAGGGACCGGACAGGGGGCACAGATACGCAGTATTTT.

This clone was recorded once. V and J are TRBV19 and TRBJ1-2, with unresolved D. The germline V gene encodes CDR1 LNHDA and CDR2 SQIVND (reference sequence). Trimming left V 5 bases short and J 0 bases short, with 10 bases between. The CDR3 extends over 14 amino acids. CDR3 region: CASSPTAANYGYTF. CDR3 in DNA: TGTGCCAGTAGTCCCACAGCAGCTAACTATGGCTACACCTTC.